This T cell receptor beta chain was captured by sequencing in a study of glioma-infiltrating T cells. In the study overall: Glioblastomas were WHO grade IV, sampled at first diagnosis; low-grade were grade II. Dexamethasone exposure before glioma surgery was limited to six or fewer days.

Using RNA template, CDR3s of TCR alpha and beta were amplified with iRepertoire arm-PCR. TCRdb itself ran the multiplex PCR reads through MiXCR, one entry per CDR3 protein. The data contain 300,000 to 400,000 distinct CDR3 sequences, about 40% of them seen just once; the ten biggest clones take up about 11%. Germline CDR1 MNHEY, CDR2 SVGEGT. The germline V and J ends were trimmed by 6 bases and 4 bases, with 19 bases remaining between them. CDR3 length: 15 amino acids. This chain joins TRBV6-2 or TRBV6-3 and TRBJ2-7, with TRBD1 as a possible D gene (6 bases). The sample comprised glioma tissue, nonneoplastic brain tissue, or PBMCs (not recorded which). This receptor was identified in a human donor with low-grade glioma or glioblastoma, undergoing nonglioma brain surgery, or in good health (not recorded which). The CDR3 loop reads CASRRRVQGSYEQYF. In DNA, the CDR3 is TGTGCCAGCAGGAGACGAGTACAGGGAAGTTACGAGCAGTACTTC.